This TCR beta chain was found in a study of cytomegalovirus exposure and HLA in healthy donors. Study-wide points: In a later analysis, HLA-associated beta chains showed higher expansion and lower generation probabilities than comparable chains.

Germline values: CDR1 PRHDT, CDR2 FYEKMQ (reference sequence). V shed 6 bases, J shed 0 bases, and the junction held 9 bases outside the gene matches. This CDR3 is 16 amino acids long. This clone was counted between two and nine times. What it recognizes is unknown. The PCR used 60 Vbeta and 13 Jbeta primers. TCRdb keeps only in-frame clones here, not all; method: immunoSEQ multiplex PCR. Among some 140,000 clones listed, about 80% were seen once. All the people who gave samples were healthy bone marrow donors. This sequence joins TRBV13 and TRBJ2-3, with 7 bases identical to TRBD2. The clonotype comes from a male donor in good health and CMV-seropositive. Sample: PBMCs. The CDR3 sequence: CASSYTTSRSTDTQYF. The CDR3 nucleotides are TGTGCCAGCAGTTATACGACTAGCAGGAGCACAGATACGCAGTATTTT.